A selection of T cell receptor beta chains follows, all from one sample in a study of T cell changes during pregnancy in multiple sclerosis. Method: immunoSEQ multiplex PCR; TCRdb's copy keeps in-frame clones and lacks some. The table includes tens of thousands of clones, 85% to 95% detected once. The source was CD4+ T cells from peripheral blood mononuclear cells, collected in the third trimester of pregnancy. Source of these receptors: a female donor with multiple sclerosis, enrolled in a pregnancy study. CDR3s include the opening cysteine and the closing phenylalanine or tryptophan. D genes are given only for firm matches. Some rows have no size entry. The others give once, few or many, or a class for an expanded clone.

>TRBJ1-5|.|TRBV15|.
TGTGCCACCAGCAGATTTGAGGAGTGGAGTCAGCCCCAGCATTTT
CATSRFEEWSQPQHF
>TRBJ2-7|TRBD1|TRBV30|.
TGTGCCTGGAGTCCTGGACAGGGCGGCGAGCAGTACTTC
CAWSPGQGGEQYF
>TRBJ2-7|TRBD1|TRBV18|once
TGTGCCAGCTCACCCGCGACAGGGCTCGGTCCCTACGAGCAGTACTTC
CASSPATGLGPYEQYF
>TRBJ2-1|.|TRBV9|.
TGTGCCAGCAGCGTAGCTCTCGGGGGTTGGGACAATGAGCAGTTCTTC
CASSVALGGWDNEQFF
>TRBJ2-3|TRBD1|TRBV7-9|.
TGTGCCAGCAGCTACCGACAGGGGATGGCAGATACGCAGTATTTT
CASSYRQGMADTQYF
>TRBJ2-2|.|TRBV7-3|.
TGTGCCAGCAGCTTAATGCGGGATACCGGGGAGCTGTTTTTT
CASSLMRDTGELFF
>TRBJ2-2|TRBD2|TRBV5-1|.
TGCGCCAGCAGCTTCAGCGGGATGAACACCGGGGAGCTGTTTTTT
CASSFSGMNTGELFF
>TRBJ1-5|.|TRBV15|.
TGTGCCACCAGCAGAGCTGGCAGGGGTGAGCCCCAGCATTTT
CATSRAGRGEPQHF
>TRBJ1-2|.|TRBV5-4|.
TGTGCCAGCAGCTTTGGAGGAAACTATGGCTACACCTTC
CASSFGGNYGYTF
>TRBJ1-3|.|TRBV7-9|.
TGTGCCAGCAGCTTCAGGGGTGCTGGAAACACCATATATTTT
CASSFRGAGNTIYF
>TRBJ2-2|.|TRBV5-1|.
TGCGCCAGCAGCTTGTCCGGAGGTGGGATTCCCGGGGAGCTGTTTTTT
CASSLSGGGIPGELFF
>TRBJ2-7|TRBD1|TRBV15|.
TGTGCCACCAGCGTTGGGACAGGGGGCACTTACGAGCAGTACTTC
CATSVGTGGTYEQYF
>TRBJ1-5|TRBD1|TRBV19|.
TGTGCCAGTAGTATAGATCGACAGGGATATAGCAATCAGCCCCAGCATTTT
CASSIDRQGYSNQPQHF
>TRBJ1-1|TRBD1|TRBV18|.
TGTGCCAGCTCAGGACAGGGGGCAACTGAAGCTTTCTTT
CASSGQGATEAFF
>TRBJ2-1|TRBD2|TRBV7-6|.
TGTGCCAGCAGCGGAAGACGGACTAGCGGGAGCTCCTACAATGAGCAGTTCTTC
CASSGRRTSGSSYNEQFF
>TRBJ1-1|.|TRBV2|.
TGTGCCAGCAGTGGGGGGGGAACTGAAGCTTTCTTT
CASSGGGTEAFF
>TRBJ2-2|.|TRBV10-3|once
TGTGCCATCAGTCAAGACAGAGGAAACACCGGGGAGCTGTTTTTT
CAISQDRGNTGELFF
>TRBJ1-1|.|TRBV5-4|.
TGTGCCAGCAGCTCGGTCGAGAGCGGCACTGAAGCTTTCTTT
CASSSVESGTEAFF
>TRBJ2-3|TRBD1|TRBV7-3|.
TGTGCCAGCAGCTCGGACAGGGGGCAGGGCACAGATACGCAGTATTTT
CASSSDRGQGTDTQYF
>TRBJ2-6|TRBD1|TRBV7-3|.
TGTGCCAGCAGCCGGGACAGGGTAATTGCCGGGGCCAACGTCCTGACTTTC
CASSRDRVIAGANVLTF
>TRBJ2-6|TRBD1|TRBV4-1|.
TGCGCCAGCAGCCAGGTCCCGGGACAGGGGAGGGGCTCTGGGGCCAACGTCCTGACTTTC
CASSQVPGQGRGSGANVLTF
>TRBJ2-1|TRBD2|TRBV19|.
TGTGCCAGTAGTTCCTTACTAGCGGGAGTTCGAAATGAGCAGTTCTTC
CASSSLLAGVRNEQFF
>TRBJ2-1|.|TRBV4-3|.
TGCGCCAGCAGCCTACGGGAGCGACCCTCCTACAATGAGCAGTTCTTC
CASSLRERPSYNEQFF
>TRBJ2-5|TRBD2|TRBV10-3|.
TGTGCCATCAGTGTGGGGGGACTAGCGGTAGAGACCCAGTACTTC
CAISVGGLAVETQYF
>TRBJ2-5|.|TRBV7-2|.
TGTGCCAGCAGCTCCCGGGTCGAGACCCAGTACTTC
CASSSRVETQYF
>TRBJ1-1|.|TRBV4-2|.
TGTGCCAGCAGCCCCCTCCTCCACACAGGGCACACTGAAGCTTTCTTT
CASSPLLHTGHTEAFF
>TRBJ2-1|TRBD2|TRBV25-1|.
TGTGCCAGCAGTGAATTAGCGGTCCAGGGAGGGTTCTACAATGAGCAGTTCTTC
CASSELAVQGGFYNEQFF
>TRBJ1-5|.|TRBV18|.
TGTGCCAGCTCACCAAGCCCGATTAGCAATCAGCCCCAGCATTTT
CASSPSPISNQPQHF
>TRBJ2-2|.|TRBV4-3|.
TGCGCCAGCAGCCGCGGCCTCATTACCGGGGAGCTGTTTTTT
CASSRGLITGELFF
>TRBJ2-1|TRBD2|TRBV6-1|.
TGTGCCAGCAGTGACGCGAGCGGGGGGGCACGCGAGCAGTTCTTC
CASSDASGGAREQFF
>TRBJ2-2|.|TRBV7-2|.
TGTGCCAGCAGCTTAGAGGGAACAGGGTCCCTGTTTTTT
CASSLEGTGSLFF
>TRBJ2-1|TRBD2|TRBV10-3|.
TGTGCCATCAGTGAGTCGAAGCTGGGCGGGGGGGGAGATGAGCAGTTCTTC
CAISESKLGGGGDEQFF
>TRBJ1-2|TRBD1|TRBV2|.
TGTGCCAGCAGTCAAGTCCCGGGACAGGGGGCCCATGGCTACACCTTC
CASSQVPGQGAHGYTF
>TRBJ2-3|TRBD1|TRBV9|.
TGTGCCAGCAGCGCCCCACAGGGGATGAGGGCAGATACGCAGTATTTT
CASSAPQGMRADTQYF
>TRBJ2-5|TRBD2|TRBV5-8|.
TGTGCCAGCAGCTTATTACTAGCGGGAGAGAGAGAGACCCAGTACTTC
CASSLLLAGERETQYF
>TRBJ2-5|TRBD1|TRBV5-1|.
TGCGCCAGCAGCCCGGGGACAGGGGCGAGGGAGGAGACCCAGTACTTC
CASSPGTGAREETQYF
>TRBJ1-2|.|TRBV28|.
TGTGCCAGCAGTTTCCGGACAGAGAATTATGGCTACACCTTC
CASSFRTENYGYTF
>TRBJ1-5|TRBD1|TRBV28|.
TGTGCCAGCAGCCACTACAGGGGGCATGGCAATCAGCCCCAGCATTTT
CASSHYRGHGNQPQHF